This TCR beta chain is from a study of CD8 T cells in Susac syndrome. Study-wide background: Treatment at blood withdrawal was none, corticosteroids, or intravenous immunoglobulin alone in Susac syndrome patients. General study points: Maximal CD8+ clonal expansion in Susac was observed within TEMRA cells and among active patients.

The V gene end was trimmed by 3 bases and the J gene end by 3 bases; junction bases not matched to a gene: 6. Germline V gene sequence: CDR1 MGHRA, CDR2 YSYEKL. The CDR3 runs to 16 residues. Random hexamers were used to reverse transcribe the RNA input (0.5 to 1 ug). The method of amplification for TCR beta CDR3 was immunoSEQ multiplex PCR, covering 54 Vbeta and 13 Jbeta. TCRdb fed the immunoSEQ multiplex PCR reads into MiXCR, producing one record per CDR3 protein. In the table there are about 100,000 distinct CDR3 sequences, about 95% of which are singletons. On this clonotype: Its antigen is not known.

The specimen sequenced was CD8+ T cells from PBMCs. The receptor was isolated from a human donor with Susac syndrome. The chain is built from TRBV4-1 and TRBJ1-5; TRBD1 matches 9 bases. The CDR3 loop reads CASSQDRDRVNQPQHF. The CDR3 DNA reads TGCGCCAGCAGCCAGGACCGGGACAGGGTCAATCAGCCCCAGCATTTT.